This T cell receptor (beta chain) was captured in a study of tumor-infiltrating lymphocytes in primary liver carcinoma. Study summary: The study included patients who were men and women aged 30 to 69 years.

Regarding the study as a whole: Relative to blood, tumors carried a significantly larger fraction of the repertoire in their top 250 clones (p = 0.039). Only about 7-24% of top clones were detected in each of the five tumor regions. It was tumor-adjacent and tumor-blood pairs that overlapped less than tumor region pairs did.

Co-extraction of both nucleic acids (RNA and DNA) used 20-30 mg of unsorted bulk tissue. Making TCR beta cDNA involved 400 to 600 ng total RNA and a constant-region primer. Employing slightly modified ARM-PCR, three nested multiplex PCR rounds were run, and these gave rise to the TCR beta libraries. TCRdb recomputed calls from the multiplex PCR reads with MiXCR, one row per CDR3 protein. Among around 25,000 distinct CDR3 sequences listed, over 65% were seen once. Details on this clonotype: Antigen unknown. One end of the junction is discordant with germline, which a read error may explain.

Sequencing was done on a sample of liver tumor tissue from sampling region 3. Subset defined: tumor region T3, left-lateral pole. The TCR sequence derives from a man in his forties with primary liver carcinoma and hepatitis B virus infection.

CDR3 bases: TGCGCCAGCAAGCTAGCGGTAAGCTCCTACTATGAGCAGTTCTTC. Its translation: CASKLAVSSYYEQFF. The chain is built from TRBV10-2 and TRBJ2-1, with TRBD2 matching over 7 bases. This CDR3 has 15 residues. CDR1 WSHSY and CDR2 SAAADI come from the germline V gene.